Below, one T cell receptor (beta chain) is given with its context. This entry comes from a study of blood T cell repertoires in COVID-19. TCRdb keeps only in-frame clones here, not all; method: immunoSEQ multiplex PCR. The table includes about 100,000 clones, roughly nine tenths detected once. V lost 3 bases, J lost 2 bases, and 6 bases stayed unmatched. From germline, CDR1 is LNHNV and CDR2 YYDKDF (reference sequence). CDR3 length: 15 amino acids. Sequencing used peripheral blood. The receptor was isolated from a man younger than 45 in a cohort sampled during active COVID-19. The V and J genes are TRBV15 and TRBJ1-1; 7 bases are shared with TRBD1. CDR3 sequence (DNA): TGTGCCACCAGCAGGGAGACAGGGACAAACACTGAAGCTTTCTTT. It is translated as CATSRETGTNTEAFF. The full variable domain, completed using reference TRBV15 and TRBJ1-1, is DAMVIQNPRYQVTQFGKPVTLSCSQTLNHNVMYWYQQKSSQAPKLLFHYYDKDFNNEADTPDNFQSRRPNTSFCFLDIRSPGLGDTAMYLCATSRETGTNTEAFFGQGTRLTVV.